This T cell receptor (beta chain) was recorded in a study of beta chain features in type 1 diabetes. Study-wide findings and caveats: People with Type 1 diabetes carried modestly yet significantly shorter TCRB CDR3s in all four CD4+ subsets. Insertions at VDJ junctions were less frequent in type 1 diabetes patients. These patients also deleted more nucleotides at the same junctions. Any role of HLA type in TCRB rearrangement remained unresolved here.

This clone turned up a few times. No antigen is known for it. Sequencing targeted expressed TCRB transcripts, as all isolated RNA had been reverse transcribed. Assay used: immunoSEQ multiplex PCR; TCRdb lists only in-frame clones, some missing. The data contain about 660,000 clones, more than 13% of them singletons. CDR3 length: 19 amino acids. From germline, CDR1 is SGHDT and CDR2 YYEEEE. Trimming removed 1 base from V and 1 base from J, with 20 bases in between. The sequenced sample consisted of naive CD4+ T cells from blood. This chain connects TRBV5-6 to TRBJ2-2; TRBD2 might be the D (5 bases). The receptor was isolated from a man younger than 30 with type 1 diabetes. The CDR3 sequence is CASSLFGWGSAMNTGELFF. CDR3 DNA sequence: TGTGCCAGCAGCTTGTTCGGTTGGGGTAGCGCTATGAACACCGGGGAGCTGTTTTTT.